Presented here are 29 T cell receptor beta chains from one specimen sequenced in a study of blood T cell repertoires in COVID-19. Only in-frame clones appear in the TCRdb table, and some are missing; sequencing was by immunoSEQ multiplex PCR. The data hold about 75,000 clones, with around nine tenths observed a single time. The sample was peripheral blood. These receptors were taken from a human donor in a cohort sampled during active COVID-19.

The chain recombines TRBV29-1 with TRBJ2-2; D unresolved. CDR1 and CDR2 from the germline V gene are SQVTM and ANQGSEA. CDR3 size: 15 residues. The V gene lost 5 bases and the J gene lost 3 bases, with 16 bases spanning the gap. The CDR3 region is CSVNLGPGYTGELFF. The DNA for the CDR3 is TGCAGCGTTAATCTCGGTCCGGGTTACACCGGGGAGCTGTTTTTT.

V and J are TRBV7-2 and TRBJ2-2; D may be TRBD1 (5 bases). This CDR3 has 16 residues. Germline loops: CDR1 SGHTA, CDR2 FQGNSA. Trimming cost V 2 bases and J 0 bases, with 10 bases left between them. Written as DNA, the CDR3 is TGTGCCAGCAGCTTAAATGGGGCCGCGAACACCGGGGAGCTGTTTTTT. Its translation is CASSLNGAANTGELFF.

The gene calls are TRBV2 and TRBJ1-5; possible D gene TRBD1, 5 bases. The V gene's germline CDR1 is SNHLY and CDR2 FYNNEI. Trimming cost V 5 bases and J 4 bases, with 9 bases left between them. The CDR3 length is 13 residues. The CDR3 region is CASSLAGNQPQHF. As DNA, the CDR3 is TGTGCCAGCAGTTTGGCAGGGAATCAGCCCCAGCATTTT.

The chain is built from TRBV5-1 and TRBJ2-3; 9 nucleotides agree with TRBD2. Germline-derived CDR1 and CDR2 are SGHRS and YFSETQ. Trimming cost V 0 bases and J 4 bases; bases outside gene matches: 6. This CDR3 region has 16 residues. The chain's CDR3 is CASSLGPAGGPDTQYF. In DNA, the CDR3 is TGCGCCAGCAGCTTGGGTCCGGCGGGGGGGCCAGATACGCAGTATTTT.

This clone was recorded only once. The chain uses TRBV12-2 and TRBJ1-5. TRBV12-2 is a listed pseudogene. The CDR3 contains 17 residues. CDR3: CASRLVYRENSNQPQHF. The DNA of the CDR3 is TGTGCAAGTCGCTTAGTTTACCGGGAGAATAGCAATCAGCCCCAGCATTTT.

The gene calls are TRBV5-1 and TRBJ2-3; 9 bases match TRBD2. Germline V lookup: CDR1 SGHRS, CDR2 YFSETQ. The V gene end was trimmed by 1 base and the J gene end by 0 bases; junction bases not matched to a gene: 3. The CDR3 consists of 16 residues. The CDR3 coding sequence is TGCGCCAGCAGCTTGTATGCGGGAGGGAGCACAGATACGCAGTATTTT. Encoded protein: CASSLYAGGSTDTQYF.

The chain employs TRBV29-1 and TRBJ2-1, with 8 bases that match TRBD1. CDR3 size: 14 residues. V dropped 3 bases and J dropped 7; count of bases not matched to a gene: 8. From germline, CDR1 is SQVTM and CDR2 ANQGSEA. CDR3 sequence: CSVERTGMGNEQFF. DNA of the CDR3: TGCAGCGTTGAGAGGACAGGGATGGGTAATGAGCAGTTCTTC.

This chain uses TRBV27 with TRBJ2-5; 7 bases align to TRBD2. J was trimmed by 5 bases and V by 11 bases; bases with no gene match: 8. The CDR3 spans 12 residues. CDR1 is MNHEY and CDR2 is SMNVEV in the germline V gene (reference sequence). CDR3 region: CASGRAPETQYF. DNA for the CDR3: TGTGCCTCGGGGAGGGCCCCGGAGACCCAGTACTTC.

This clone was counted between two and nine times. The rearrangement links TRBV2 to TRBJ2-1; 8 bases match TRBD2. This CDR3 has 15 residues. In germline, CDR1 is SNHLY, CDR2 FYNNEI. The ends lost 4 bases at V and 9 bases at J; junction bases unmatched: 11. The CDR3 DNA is TGTGCCAGCAGTGCGGGCACTAGCGGCACGCGTGAGCAGTTCTTC. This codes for CASSAGTSGTREQFF.

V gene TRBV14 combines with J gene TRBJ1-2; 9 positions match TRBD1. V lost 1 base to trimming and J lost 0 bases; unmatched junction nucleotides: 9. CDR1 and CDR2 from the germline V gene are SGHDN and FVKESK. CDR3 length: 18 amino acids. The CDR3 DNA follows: TGTGCCAGCAGCCAAGTCTTCAGGACAGGGGCTGCTAACTATGGCTACACCTTC. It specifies CASSQVFRTGAANYGYTF.

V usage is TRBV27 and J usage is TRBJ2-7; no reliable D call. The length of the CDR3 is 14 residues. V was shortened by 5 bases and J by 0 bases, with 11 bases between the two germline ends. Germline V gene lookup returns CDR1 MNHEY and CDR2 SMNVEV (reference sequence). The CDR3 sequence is CASSRSSHSYEQYF. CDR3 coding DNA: TGTGCCAGCAGTCGGTCGAGCCACTCCTACGAGCAGTACTTC.

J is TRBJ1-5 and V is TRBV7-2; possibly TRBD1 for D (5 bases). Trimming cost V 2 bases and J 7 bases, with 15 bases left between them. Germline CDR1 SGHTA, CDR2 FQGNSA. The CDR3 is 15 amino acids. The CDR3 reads CASSLYGGSGQPQHF. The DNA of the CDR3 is TGTGCCAGCAGCTTATATGGGGGGTCGGGGCAGCCCCAGCATTTT.

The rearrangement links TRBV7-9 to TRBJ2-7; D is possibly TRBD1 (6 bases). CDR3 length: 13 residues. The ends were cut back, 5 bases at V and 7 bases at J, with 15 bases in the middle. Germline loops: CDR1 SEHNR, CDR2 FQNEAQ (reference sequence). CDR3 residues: CASSPSQGREQYF. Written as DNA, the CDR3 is TGTGCCAGCAGCCCGTCACAGGGCAGGGAGCAGTACTTC.

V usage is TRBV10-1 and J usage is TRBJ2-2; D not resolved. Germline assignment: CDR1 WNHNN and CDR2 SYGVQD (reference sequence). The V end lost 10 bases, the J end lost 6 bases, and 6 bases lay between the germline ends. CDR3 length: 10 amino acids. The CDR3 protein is CATPAGELFF. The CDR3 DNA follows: TGCGCCACTCCGGCCGGGGAGCTGTTTTTT.

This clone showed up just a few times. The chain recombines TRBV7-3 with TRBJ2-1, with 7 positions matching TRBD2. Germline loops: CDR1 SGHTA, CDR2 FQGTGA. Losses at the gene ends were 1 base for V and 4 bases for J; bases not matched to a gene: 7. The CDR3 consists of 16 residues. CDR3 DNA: TGTGCCAGCAGCTTAAATCCGGGACTACGATACAATGAGCAGTTCTTC. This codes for CASSLNPGLRYNEQFF. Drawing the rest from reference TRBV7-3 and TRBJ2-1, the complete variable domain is GAGVSQTPSNKVTEKGKYVELRCDPISGHTALYWYRQSLGQGPEFLIYFQGTGAADDSGLPNDRFFAVRPEGSVSTLKIQRTERGDSAVYLCASSLNPGLRYNEQFFGPGTRLTVL.

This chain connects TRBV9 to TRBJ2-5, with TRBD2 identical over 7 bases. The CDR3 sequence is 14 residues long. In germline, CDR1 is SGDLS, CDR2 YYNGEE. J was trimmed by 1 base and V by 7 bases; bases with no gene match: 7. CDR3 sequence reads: CASSALAAQETQYF. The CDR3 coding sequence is TGTGCCAGCTCCGCCCTAGCGGCCCAAGAGACCCAGTACTTC.

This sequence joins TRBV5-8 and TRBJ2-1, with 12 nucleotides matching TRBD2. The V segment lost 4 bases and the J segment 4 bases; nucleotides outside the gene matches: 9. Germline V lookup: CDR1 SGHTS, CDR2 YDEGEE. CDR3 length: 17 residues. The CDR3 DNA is TGTGCCAGCAGCCGGGCCCCACTAGCGGGGGGATACAATGAGCAGTTCTTC. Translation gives CASSRAPLAGGYNEQFF.

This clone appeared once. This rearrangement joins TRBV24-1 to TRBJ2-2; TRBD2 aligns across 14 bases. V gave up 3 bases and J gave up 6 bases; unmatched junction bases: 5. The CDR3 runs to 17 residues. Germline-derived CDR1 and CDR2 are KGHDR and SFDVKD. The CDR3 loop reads CATSDPGTSGGSGELFF. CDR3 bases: TGTGCCACCAGTGATCCCGGGACTAGCGGGGGTTCCGGGGAGCTGTTTTTT.

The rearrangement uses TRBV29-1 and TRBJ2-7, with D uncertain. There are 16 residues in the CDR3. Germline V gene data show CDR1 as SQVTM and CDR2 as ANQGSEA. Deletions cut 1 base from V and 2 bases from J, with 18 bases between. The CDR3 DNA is TGCAGCGTTGAAGCTAGTAGCCCGGAAAAGGCCTACGAGCAGTACTTC. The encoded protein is CSVEASSPEKAYEQYF.

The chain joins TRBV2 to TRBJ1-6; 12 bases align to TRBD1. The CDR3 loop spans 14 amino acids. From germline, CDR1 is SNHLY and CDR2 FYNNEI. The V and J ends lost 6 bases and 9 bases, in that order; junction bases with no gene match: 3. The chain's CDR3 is CASRGQGAGSPLHF. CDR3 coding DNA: TGTGCCAGCAGGGGACAGGGGGCGGGTTCACCCCTCCACTTT.

CDR3 residues: CASSLNRQGKYNEQFF. The CDR3 nucleotides read TGTGCCAGCAGCTTAAACCGACAGGGGAAATACAATGAGCAGTTCTTC. The chain links TRBV7-3 to TRBJ2-1, with 8 bases aligning to TRBD1. The V segment lost 1 base and the J segment 4 bases; nucleotides outside the gene matches: 6. The CDR3 totals 16 residues. Germline values: CDR1 SGHTA, CDR2 FQGTGA.

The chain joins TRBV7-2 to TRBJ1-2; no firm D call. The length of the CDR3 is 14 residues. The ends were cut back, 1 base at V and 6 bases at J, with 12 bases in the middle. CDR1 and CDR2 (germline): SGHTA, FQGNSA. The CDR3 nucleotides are TGTGCCAGCAGCTTAGGGTCCCCGAGGGATGGCTACACCTTC. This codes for CASSLGSPRDGYTF.

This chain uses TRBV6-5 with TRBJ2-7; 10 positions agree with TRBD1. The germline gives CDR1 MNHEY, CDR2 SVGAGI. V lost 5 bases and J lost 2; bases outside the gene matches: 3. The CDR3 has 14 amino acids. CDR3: CASSKTGGPYEQYF. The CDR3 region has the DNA TGTGCCAGCAGTAAGACAGGGGGCCCCTACGAGCAGTACTTC.

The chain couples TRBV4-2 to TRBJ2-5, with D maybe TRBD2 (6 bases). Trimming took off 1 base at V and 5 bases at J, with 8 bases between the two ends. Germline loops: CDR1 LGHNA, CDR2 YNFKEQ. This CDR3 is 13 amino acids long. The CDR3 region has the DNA TGTGCCAGCAGCCAAGGTGGAGGGGAGACCCAGTACTTC. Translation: CASSQGGGETQYF.

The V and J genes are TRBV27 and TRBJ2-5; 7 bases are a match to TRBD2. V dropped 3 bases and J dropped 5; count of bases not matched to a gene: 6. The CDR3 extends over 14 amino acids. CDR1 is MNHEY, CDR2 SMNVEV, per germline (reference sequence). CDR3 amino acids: CASSFAGVLETQYF. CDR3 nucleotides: TGTGCCAGCAGTTTTGCGGGGGTCTTGGAGACCCAGTACTTC.

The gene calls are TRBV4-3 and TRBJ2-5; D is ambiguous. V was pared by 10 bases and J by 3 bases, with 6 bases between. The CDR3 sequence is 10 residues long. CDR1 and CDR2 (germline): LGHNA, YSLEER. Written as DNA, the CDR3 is TGCGCCATGAGAAAAGAGACCCAGTACTTC. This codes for CAMRKETQYF.

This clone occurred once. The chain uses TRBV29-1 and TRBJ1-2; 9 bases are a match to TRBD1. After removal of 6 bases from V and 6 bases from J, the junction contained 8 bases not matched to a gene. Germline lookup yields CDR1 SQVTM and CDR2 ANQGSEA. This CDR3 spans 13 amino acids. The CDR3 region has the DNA TGCAGCGTAGGGACAGGGATGGGGGATGGCTACACCTTC. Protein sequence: CSVGTGMGDGYTF.

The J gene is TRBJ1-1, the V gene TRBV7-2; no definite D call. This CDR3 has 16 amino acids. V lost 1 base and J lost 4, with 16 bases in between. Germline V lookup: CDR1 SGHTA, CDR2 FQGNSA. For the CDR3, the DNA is TGTGCCAGCAGCTTAGTCCCGTCAGGCGTTTCCACTGAAGCTTTCTTT. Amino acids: CASSLVPSGVSTEAFF.

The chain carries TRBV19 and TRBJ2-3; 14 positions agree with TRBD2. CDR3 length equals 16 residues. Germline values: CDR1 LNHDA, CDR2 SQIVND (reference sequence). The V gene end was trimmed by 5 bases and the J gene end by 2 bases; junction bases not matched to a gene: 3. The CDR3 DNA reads TGTGCCAGTAGTGCGGGACTAGCGGGGGACACAGATACGCAGTATTTT. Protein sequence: CASSAGLAGDTDTQYF.